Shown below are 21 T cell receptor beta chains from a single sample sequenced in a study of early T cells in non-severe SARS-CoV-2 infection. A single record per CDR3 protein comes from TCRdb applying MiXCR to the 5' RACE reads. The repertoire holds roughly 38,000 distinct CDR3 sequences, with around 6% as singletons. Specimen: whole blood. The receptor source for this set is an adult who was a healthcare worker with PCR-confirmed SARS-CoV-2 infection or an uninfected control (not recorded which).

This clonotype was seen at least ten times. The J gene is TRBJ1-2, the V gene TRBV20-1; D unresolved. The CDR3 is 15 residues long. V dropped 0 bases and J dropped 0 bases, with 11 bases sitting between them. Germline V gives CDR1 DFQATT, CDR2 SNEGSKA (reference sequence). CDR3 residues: CSAREELRANYGYTF. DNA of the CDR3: TGCAGTGCTAGAGAGGAACTCAGAGCTAACTATGGCTACACCTTC.

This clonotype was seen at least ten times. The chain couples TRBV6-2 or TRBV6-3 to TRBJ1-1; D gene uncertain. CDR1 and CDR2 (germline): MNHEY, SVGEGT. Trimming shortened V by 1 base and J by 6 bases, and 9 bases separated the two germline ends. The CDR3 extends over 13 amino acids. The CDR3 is CASSYFGRSEAFF. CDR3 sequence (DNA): TGTGCCAGCAGTTACTTTGGCCGGTCTGAAGCTTTCTTT.

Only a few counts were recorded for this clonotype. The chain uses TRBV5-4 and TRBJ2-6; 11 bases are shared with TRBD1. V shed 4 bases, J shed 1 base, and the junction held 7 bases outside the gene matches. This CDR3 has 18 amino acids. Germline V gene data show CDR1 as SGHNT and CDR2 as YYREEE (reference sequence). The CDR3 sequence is CASSKGQGALSGANVLTF. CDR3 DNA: TGTGCCAGCAGCAAAGGACAGGGGGCGCTTTCTGGGGCCAACGTCCTGACTTTC.

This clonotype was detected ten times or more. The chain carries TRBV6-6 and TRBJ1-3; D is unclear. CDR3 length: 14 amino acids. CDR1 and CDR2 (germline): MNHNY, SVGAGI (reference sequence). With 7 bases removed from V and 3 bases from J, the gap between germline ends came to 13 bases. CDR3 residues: CASISPGRGNTIYF. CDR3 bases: TGTGCCAGCATTTCTCCGGGCCGTGGAAACACCATATATTTT.

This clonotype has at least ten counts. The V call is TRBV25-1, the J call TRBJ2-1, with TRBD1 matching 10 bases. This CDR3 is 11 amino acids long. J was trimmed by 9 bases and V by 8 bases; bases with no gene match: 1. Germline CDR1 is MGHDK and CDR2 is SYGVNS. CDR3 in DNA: TGTGCCAGCGGACAGGGGGGTGAGCAGTTCTTC. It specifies CASGQGGEQFF. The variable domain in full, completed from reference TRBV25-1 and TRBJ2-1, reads EADIYQTPRYLVIGTGKKITLECSQTMGHDKMYWYQQDPGMELHLIHYSYGVNSTEKGDLSSESTVSRIRTEHFPLTLESARPSHTSQYLCASGQGGEQFFGPGTRLTVL.

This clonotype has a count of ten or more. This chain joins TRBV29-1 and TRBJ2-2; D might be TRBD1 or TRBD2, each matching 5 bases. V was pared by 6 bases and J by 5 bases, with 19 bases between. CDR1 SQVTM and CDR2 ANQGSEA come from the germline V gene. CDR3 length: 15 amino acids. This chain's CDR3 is CSVLRGPGRTGELFF. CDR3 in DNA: TGCAGCGTCCTCCGGGGCCCCGGTCGAACCGGGGAGCTGTTTTTT.

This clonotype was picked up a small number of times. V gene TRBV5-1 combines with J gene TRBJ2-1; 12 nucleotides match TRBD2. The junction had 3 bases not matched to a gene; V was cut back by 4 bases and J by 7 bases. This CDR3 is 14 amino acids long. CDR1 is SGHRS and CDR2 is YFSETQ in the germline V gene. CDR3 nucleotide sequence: TGCGCCAGCAGCCCCGGACTAGCGGGGAATGAGCAGTTCTTC. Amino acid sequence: CASSPGLAGNEQFF.

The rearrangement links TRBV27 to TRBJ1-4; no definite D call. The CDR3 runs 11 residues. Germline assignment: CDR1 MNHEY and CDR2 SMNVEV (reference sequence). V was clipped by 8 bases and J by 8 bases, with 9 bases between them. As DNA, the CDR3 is TGTGCCAGCCCCGCGCGGGAAAAACTGTTTTTT. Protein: CASPAREKLFF.

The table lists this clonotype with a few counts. The CDR3 sequence is CASSDIQGRSNQPQHF. CDR3 sequence (DNA): TGTGCCAGCAGTGATATACAGGGGCGGAGCAATCAGCCCCAGCATTTT. The chain combines TRBV2 with TRBJ1-5, with 7 bases that match TRBD1. Trimming cost V 3 bases and J 1 base; bases outside gene matches: 6. CDR3 length: 16 amino acids. Per germline, CDR1 SNHLY and CDR2 FYNNEI.

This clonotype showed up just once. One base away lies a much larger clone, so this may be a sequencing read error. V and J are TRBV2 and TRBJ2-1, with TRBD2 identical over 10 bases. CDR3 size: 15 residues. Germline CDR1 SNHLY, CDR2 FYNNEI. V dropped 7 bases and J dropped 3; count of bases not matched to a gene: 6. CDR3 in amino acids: CASKCGTSVYNEQFF. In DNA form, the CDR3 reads TGTGCCAGCAAGTGCGGGACTAGCGTCTACAATGAGCAGTTCTTC.

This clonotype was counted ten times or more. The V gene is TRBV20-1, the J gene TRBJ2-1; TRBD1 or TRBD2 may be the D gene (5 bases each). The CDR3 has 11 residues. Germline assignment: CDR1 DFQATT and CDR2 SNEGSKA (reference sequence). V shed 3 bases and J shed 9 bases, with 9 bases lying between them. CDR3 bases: TGCAGTGCTAGGAAAGGGACTGAGCAGTTCTTC. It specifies CSARKGTEQFF.

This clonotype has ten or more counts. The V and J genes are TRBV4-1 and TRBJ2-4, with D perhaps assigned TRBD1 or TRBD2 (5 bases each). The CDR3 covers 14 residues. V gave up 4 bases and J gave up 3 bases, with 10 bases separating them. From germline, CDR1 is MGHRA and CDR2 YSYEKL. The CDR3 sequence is CASSPGGGKNIQYF. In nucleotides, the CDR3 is TGCGCCAGCAGCCCTGGGGGTGGCAAAAACATTCAGTACTTC.

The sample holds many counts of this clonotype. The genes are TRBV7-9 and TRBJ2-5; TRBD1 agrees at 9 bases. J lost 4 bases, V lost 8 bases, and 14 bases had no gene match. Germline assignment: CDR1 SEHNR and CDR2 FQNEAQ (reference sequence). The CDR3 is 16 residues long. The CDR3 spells CASGKNRGRGGETQYF. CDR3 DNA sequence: TGTGCCAGCGGGAAAAACAGGGGGCGCGGTGGAGAGACCCAGTACTTC.

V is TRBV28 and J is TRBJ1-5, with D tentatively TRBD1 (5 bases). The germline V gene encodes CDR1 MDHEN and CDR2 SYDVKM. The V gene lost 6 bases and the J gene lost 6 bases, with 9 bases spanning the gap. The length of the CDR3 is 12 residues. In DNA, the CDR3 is TGTGCCAGCAGCTCAGGGAGTCAGCCCCAGCATTTT. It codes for CASSSGSQPQHF.

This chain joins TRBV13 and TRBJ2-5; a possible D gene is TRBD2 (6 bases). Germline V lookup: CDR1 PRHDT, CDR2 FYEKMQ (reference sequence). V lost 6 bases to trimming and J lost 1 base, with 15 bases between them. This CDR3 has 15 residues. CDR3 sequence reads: CASRLAGLAQETQYF. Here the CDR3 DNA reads TGTGCCAGCAGGCTGGCGGGACTGGCCCAAGAGACCCAGTACTTC.

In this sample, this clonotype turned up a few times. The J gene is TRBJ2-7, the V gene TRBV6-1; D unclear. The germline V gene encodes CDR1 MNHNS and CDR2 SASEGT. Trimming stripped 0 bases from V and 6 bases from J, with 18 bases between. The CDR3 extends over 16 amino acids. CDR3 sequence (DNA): TGTGCCAGCAGTGAAGCGCTGATCGGCCTGGGCTCCGAGCAGTACTTC. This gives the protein CASSEALIGLGSEQYF.

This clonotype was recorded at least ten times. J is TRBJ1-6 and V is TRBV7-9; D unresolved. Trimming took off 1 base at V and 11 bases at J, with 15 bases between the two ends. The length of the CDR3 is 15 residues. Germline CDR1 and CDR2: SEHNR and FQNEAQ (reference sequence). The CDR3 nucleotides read TGTGCCAGCAGCTTAGTAGGAACACCGAATGCACCCCTCCACTTT. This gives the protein CASSLVGTPNAPLHF.

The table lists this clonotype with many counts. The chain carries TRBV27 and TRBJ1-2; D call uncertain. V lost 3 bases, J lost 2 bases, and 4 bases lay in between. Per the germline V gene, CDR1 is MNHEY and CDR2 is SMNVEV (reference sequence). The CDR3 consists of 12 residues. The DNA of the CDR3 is TGTGCCAGCAGTTTCCGAAACTATGGCTACACCTTC. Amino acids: CASSFRNYGYTF.

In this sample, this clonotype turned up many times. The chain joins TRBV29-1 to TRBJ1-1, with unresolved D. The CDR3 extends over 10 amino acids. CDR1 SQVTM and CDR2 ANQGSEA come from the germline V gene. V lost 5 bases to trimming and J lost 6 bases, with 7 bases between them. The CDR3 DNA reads TGCAGCGTTTCGTCTGCTGAAGCTTTCTTT. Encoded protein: CSVSSAEAFF.

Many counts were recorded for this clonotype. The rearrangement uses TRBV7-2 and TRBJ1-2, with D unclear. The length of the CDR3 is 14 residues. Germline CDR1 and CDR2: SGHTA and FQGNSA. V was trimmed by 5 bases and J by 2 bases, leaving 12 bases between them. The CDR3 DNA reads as TGTGCCAGCAGCCTCAGCGGGCAGAACTATGGCTACACCTTC. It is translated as CASSLSGQNYGYTF.

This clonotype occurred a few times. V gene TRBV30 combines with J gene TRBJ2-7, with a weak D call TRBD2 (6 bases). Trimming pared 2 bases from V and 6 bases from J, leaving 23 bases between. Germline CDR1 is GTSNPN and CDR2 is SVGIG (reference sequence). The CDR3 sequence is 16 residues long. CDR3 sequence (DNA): TGTGCCTGGAGTAAACTTCTCACGGGGGAGTCATCCGAGCAGTACTTC. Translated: CAWSKLLTGESSEQYF.